This TCR beta chain was obtained from a study of tumor and adjacent non-tumor tissue in lung cancer. Three rounds of nested PCR, following a modified ARM-PCR protocol, produced the TCRbeta library. Each CDR3 protein is one row after TCRdb ran MiXCR on the multiplex PCR reads. The sample consists of about 86,000 distinct CDR3 sequences, about 77% of them appearing once. The germline V gene encodes CDR1 MNHEY and CDR2 SVGAGI. The CDR3 is 14 residues long. Trimming pared 6 bases from V and 6 bases from J, leaving 14 bases between. This sample's RNA came from whole unsorted tissue. More than 3 cm separated this lung sample from the edge of the tumor.

The receptor was derived from a woman in her forties or fifties with non-small cell lung cancer. The sequenced material came from distant non-tumor lung tissue. The V gene is TRBV6-5, the J gene TRBJ2-2, with no clear D. DNA of the CDR3: TGTGCCAGCAGAAGAGGTCTCCAGGCCGGGGAGCTGTTTTTT. Its translation is CASRRGLQAGELFF.